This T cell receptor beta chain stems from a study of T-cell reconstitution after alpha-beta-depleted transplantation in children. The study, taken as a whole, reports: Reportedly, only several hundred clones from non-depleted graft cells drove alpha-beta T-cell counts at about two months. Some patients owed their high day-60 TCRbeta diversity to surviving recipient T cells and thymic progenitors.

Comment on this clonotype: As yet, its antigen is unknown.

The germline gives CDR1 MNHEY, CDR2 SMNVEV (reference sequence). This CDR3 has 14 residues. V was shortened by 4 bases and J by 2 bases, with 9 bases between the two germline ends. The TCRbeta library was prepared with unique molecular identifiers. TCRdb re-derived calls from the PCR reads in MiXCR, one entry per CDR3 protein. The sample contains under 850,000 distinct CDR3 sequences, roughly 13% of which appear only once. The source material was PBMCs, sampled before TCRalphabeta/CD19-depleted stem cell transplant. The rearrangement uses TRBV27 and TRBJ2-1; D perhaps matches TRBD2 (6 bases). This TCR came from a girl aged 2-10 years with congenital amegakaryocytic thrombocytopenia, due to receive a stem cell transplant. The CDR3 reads CASSSLAAYNEQFF. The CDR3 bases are TGTGCCAGCAGTTCCTTAGCGGCCTACAATGAGCAGTTCTTC.